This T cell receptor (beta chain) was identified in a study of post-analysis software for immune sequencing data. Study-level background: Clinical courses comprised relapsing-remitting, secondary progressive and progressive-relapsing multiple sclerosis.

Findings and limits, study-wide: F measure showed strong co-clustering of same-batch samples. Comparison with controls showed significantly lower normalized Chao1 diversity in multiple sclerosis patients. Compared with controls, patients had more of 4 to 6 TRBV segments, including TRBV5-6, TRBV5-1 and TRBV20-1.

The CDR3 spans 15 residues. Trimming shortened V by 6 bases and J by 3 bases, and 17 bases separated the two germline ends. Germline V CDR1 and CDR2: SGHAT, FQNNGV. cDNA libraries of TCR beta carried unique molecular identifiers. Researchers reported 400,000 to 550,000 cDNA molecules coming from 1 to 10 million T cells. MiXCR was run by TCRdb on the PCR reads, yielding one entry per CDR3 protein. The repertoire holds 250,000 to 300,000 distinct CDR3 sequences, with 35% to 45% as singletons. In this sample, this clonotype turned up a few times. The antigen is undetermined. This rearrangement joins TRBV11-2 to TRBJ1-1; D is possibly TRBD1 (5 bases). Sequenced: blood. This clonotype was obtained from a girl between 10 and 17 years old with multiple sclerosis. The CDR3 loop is CASSLLGRVDTEAFF. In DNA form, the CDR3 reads TGTGCCAGCAGTCTTTTGGGCAGGGTTGACACTGAAGCTTTCTTT.